Presented here are 25 T cell receptor beta chains from one specimen sequenced in a study of T cells after yellow fever vaccination. MiXCR, run by TCRdb on the 5' RACE reads, gives a single entry per CDR3 protein. This sample has about 220,000 distinct CDR3 sequences, with approximately 3% found just once. The sequences come from CD4+ T cells sorted from PBMCs, collected 10 days after the yellow fever booster vaccination. These TCRs come from a man aged 18 to 30 who received the YFV17D yellow fever vaccine.

At least ten counts were recorded for this clonotype. The chain uses TRBV10-2 and TRBJ2-5, with D tentatively TRBD2 (6 bases). Trimming removed 7 bases at V and 1 base at J, with 16 bases between. Germline loops: CDR1 WSHSY, CDR2 SAAADI. This CDR3 is built from 15 residues. CDR3 DNA sequence: TGCGCCAGCACAGGATTTGGGACTGGCCAAGAGACCCAGTACTTC. Encoded protein: CASTGFGTGQETQYF.

This clonotype was found a few times. The chain carries TRBV11-2 and TRBJ1-2, with D unresolved. Trimming took off 1 base at V and 4 bases at J, with 7 bases between the two ends. CDR1 and CDR2 (germline): SGHAT, FQNNGV. CDR3 size: 13 residues. The CDR3 DNA reads TGTGCCAGCAGCTTAGTTGGTAGCTATGGCTACACCTTC. Protein sequence: CASSLVGSYGYTF.

This clonotype showed up many times. The chain links TRBV7-2 to TRBJ1-2; 8 bases line up with TRBD1. Trimming took 5 bases from V and 4 from J; bases not matched to a gene: 12. Germline V gives CDR1 SGHTA, CDR2 FQGNSA. The CDR3 covers 16 residues. CDR3 protein: CASSPRQGPNLYGYTF. DNA for the CDR3: TGTGCCAGCAGCCCCAGACAGGGGCCCAATCTCTATGGCTACACCTTC.

The table lists this clonotype with many counts. The rearrangement links TRBV5-6 to TRBJ2-3, with 7 bases fitting TRBD1. Germline assignment: CDR1 SGHDT and CDR2 YYEEEE. There are 15 residues in the CDR3. Trimming took 4 bases from V and 0 from J; bases not matched to a gene: 5. CDR3 nucleotides: TGTGCCAGCAGCGCGATGGGACAGAGCACAGATACGCAGTATTTT. Translated, it gives CASSAMGQSTDTQYF.

This clonotype was observed at least ten times. The chain couples TRBV5-6 to TRBJ2-4; D gene unclear. Between the trimmed V and J ends, which lost 3 bases and 7 bases, there was a span of 8 bases. The CDR3 has 12 residues. Germline V gives CDR1 SGHDT, CDR2 YYEEEE. The CDR3 DNA follows: TGTGCCAGCAGCTCAACTTTGAACATTCAGTACTTC. Translated, it gives CASSSTLNIQYF.

This clonotype came up many times. V usage is TRBV7-2 and J usage is TRBJ2-5, with TRBD2 identical over 8 bases. The CDR3 runs 15 residues. The germline V gene has CDR1 SGHTA and CDR2 FQGNSA. J lost 1 base, V lost 5 bases, and 6 bases had no gene match. The CDR3 here is CASSPRGGGQETQYF. DNA of the CDR3: TGTGCCAGCAGCCCCCGGGGGGGTGGCCAAGAGACCCAGTACTTC.

This clonotype came up a few times. The V gene is TRBV30, the J gene TRBJ2-5; 7 nucleotides align to TRBD1. CDR3 length equals 15 residues. The junction had 10 bases not matched to a gene; V was cut back by 3 bases and J by 3 bases. Looked up from germline, CDR1 is GTSNPN and CDR2 is SVGIG (reference sequence). The CDR3 region is CAWSAQGQPKETQYF. CDR3 bases: TGTGCCTGGAGCGCCCAGGGACAGCCCAAAGAGACCCAGTACTTC. The full variable domain, in which reference TRBV30 and TRBJ2-5 provide the parts outside the CDR3, is SQTIHQWPATLVQPVGSPLSLECTVEGTSNPNLYWYRQAAGRGLQLLFYSVGIGQISSEVPQNLSASRPQDRQFILSSKKLLLSDSGFYLCAWSAQGQPKETQYFGPGTRLLVL.

At least ten counts were recorded for this clonotype. This chain joins TRBV6-5 and TRBJ2-5; D unresolved. Germline V gene data show CDR1 as MNHEY and CDR2 as SVGAGI. V was shortened by 6 bases and J by 1 base, with 6 bases between the two germline ends. The CDR3 consists of 12 residues. The CDR3 loop is CASRHSQETQYF. For the CDR3, the DNA is TGTGCCAGCAGGCACAGCCAAGAGACCCAGTACTTC.

This clonotype came up a few times. The V call is TRBV2, the J call TRBJ1-1; 9 bases are shared with TRBD1. There are 13 residues in the CDR3. The trim removed 8 bases at V and 3 bases at J, leaving 4 bases unmatched. CDR1 is SNHLY, CDR2 FYNNEI, per germline. CDR3: CASGQGIDTEAFF. The CDR3 nucleotides read TGTGCCAGCGGACAGGGGATCGACACTGAAGCTTTCTTT.

This clonotype was seen at least ten times. The CDR3: CAIRHDSYEQYF. As DNA, the CDR3 is TGTGCCATCAGGCATGACTCCTACGAGCAGTACTTC. V and J are TRBV10-3 and TRBJ2-7; unclear D gene. The CDR3 sequence is 12 residues long. V was trimmed by 6 bases and J by 0 bases, leaving 6 bases between them. From germline, CDR1 is ENHRY and CDR2 SYGVKD.

The gene calls are TRBV4-2 and TRBJ2-5, with TRBD2 matching 8 bases. Trimming cost V 0 bases and J 2 bases; bases outside gene matches: 8. The CDR3 has 17 amino acids. Germline values: CDR1 LGHNA, CDR2 YNFKEQ. The CDR3 bases are TGTGCCAGCAGCCAAGATGGCCAGCGGGGGCCTCAAGAGACCCAGTACTTC. Its translation: CASSQDGQRGPQETQYF.

This clonotype has ten or more counts. V gene TRBV5-1 combines with J gene TRBJ2-5; 7 nucleotides align to TRBD1. This CDR3 spans 14 amino acids. The junction had 5 bases not matched to a gene; V was cut back by 5 bases and J by 1 base. Germline CDR1 reads SGHRS; CDR2 reads YFSETQ. In DNA, the CDR3 is TGCGCCAGCAGACGGGGACAGCCCCAAGAGACCCAGTACTTC. As protein: CASRRGQPQETQYF.

This chain links TRBV6-5 with TRBJ2-3; tentatively, D is TRBD2 (5 bases). V was trimmed by 2 bases and J by 3 bases, leaving 6 bases between them. Per germline, CDR1 MNHEY and CDR2 SVGAGI. This CDR3 comprises 13 residues. CDR3 bases: TGTGCCAGCAGTTACAGGGAGACAGATACGCAGTATTTT. Its translation: CASSYRETDTQYF.

This clonotype was recorded at least ten times. The chain joins TRBV7-3 to TRBJ2-1, with D possibly being TRBD1 or TRBD2 (5 bases each). This CDR3 region has 14 residues. V was clipped by 5 bases and J by 11 bases, with 19 bases between them. Germline lookup yields CDR1 SGHTA and CDR2 FQGTGA. The CDR3 here is CASSNPNWGGQQFF. In DNA form, the CDR3 reads TGTGCCAGCAGCAACCCAAACTGGGGCGGGCAGCAGTTCTTC.

V and J are TRBV12-3 or TRBV12-4 and TRBJ2-3; 11 bases match TRBD2. The CDR3 is 14 residues long. J was trimmed by 2 bases and V by 10 bases; bases with no gene match: 5. CDR3 nucleotides: TGTGCCACCCGACTAGCGGGGCTCACAGATACGCAGTATTTT. This encodes CATRLAGLTDTQYF.

The gene calls are TRBV5-1 and TRBJ1-3, with 7 bases identical to TRBD1. This CDR3 spans 14 amino acids. Trimming took 0 bases from V and 4 from J; bases not matched to a gene: 1. Germline values: CDR1 SGHRS, CDR2 YFSETQ. The CDR3 sequence is CASSLAQGGNTIYF. In DNA form, the CDR3 reads TGCGCCAGCAGCTTGGCACAGGGGGGAAACACCATATATTTT.

Ten or more counts support this clonotype. The chain combines TRBV4-2 with TRBJ2-7; weak D call: TRBD1 (5 bases). Per germline, CDR1 LGHNA and CDR2 YNFKEQ. V was clipped by 3 bases and J by 6 bases, with 15 bases between them. The CDR3 sequence is 14 residues long. CDR3 in DNA: TGTGCCAGCAGCCAGTCCTGGGGCTTGGGCGAGCAGTACTTC. Translated: CASSQSWGLGEQYF.

On this clonotype: This CDR3 fails to terminate in the conserved phenylalanine or tryptophan, so it likely reflects a read error. The gene calls are TRBV28 and TRBJ1-1; tentatively, D is TRBD1 (6 bases). The ends were cut back, 7 bases at V and 4 bases at J, with 10 bases in the middle. The CDR3 runs to 12 residues. Germline CDR1 MDHEN, CDR2 SYDVKM. The CDR3 DNA is TGTGCCAGCATTAGGGGGGGCACTGAAGCTTTCCTT. Translation: CASIRGGTEAFL.

This sequence joins TRBV7-9 and TRBJ2-3; D remains unclear. The germline CDR1 and CDR2 sequences are SEHNR and FQNEAQ (reference sequence). Trimming left V 3 bases short and J 2 bases short, with 12 bases between. The CDR3 length is 15 residues. DNA of the CDR3: TGTGCCAGCAGCTTCCCAGCTCTCCCCACAGATACGCAGTATTTT. Encoded protein: CASSFPALPTDTQYF.

This clonotype appeared a few times. The germline gene is not matched at one end of the junction; a read error may be the cause. This chain uses TRBV7-7 with TRBJ2-1, with 9 bases that match TRBD1. Looked up from germline, CDR1 is SSHAT and CDR2 is FNYEAQ (reference sequence). The CDR3 sequence is 18 residues long. CDR3 sequence (DNA): TGTGCTAGCAGCTTGGATCCCCCGGGACAGGGTACTTTCAATGAGCAGTTCTTC. Residues: CASSLDPPGQGTFNEQFF. Using reference TRBV7-7 and TRBJ2-1 for the parts outside the CDR3, the full variable domain is GAGVSQSPRYKVTKRGQDVTLRCDPISSHATLYWYQQALGQGPEFLTYFNYEAQPDKSGLPSDRFSAERPEGSISTLTIQRTEQRDSAMYRCASSLDPPGQGTFNEQFFGPGTRLTVL.

This clonotype was detected ten times or more. The chain employs TRBV4-3 and TRBJ1-5, with D uncertain. The germline V and J ends were trimmed by 4 bases and 2 bases, with 9 bases remaining between them. This CDR3 is built from 14 residues. Per the germline V gene, CDR1 is LGHNA and CDR2 is YSLEER. The CDR3 loop is CASSPDGGNQPQHF. CDR3 DNA sequence: TGCGCCAGCAGCCCGGACGGAGGCAATCAGCCCCAGCATTTT.

At least ten counts were recorded for this clonotype. CDR3 in amino acids: CASAPGTEETQYF. The CDR3 region has the DNA TGTGCCAGCGCCCCCGGGACAGAAGAGACCCAGTACTTC. The chain carries TRBV5-4 and TRBJ2-5, with 7 bases that match TRBD1. The CDR3 extends over 13 amino acids. Germline V lookup: CDR1 SGHNT, CDR2 YYREEE (reference sequence). The trim removed 7 bases at V and 3 bases at J, leaving 6 bases unmatched. Looking up the rest from reference TRBV5-4 and TRBJ2-5 gives the full variable domain: ETGVTQSPTHLIKTRGQQVTLRCSSQSGHNTVSWYQQALGQGPQFIFQYYREEENGRGNFPPRFSGLQFPNYSSELNVNALELDDSALYLCASAPGTEETQYFGPGTRLLVL.

This clonotype was observed at least ten times. The rearrangement links TRBV27 to TRBJ2-1; TRBD2 might be the D (6 bases). CDR3 length: 16 amino acids. Trimming took 5 bases from V and 5 from J, leaving 19 bases between them. The germline CDR1 and CDR2 sequences are MNHEY and SMNVEV (reference sequence). CDR3 sequence: CASSLLGGVRDNEQFF. In DNA form, the CDR3 reads TGTGCCAGCAGTCTCCTCGGAGGGGTTAGGGACAATGAGCAGTTCTTC.

This clonotype turned up a few times. The chain uses TRBV6-2 or TRBV6-3 and TRBJ2-2; 8 bases agree with TRBD1. V lost 5 bases and J lost 1; bases outside the gene matches: 18. The CDR3 is made up of 20 amino acids. The germline V gene has CDR1 MNHEY and CDR2 SVGEGT. This CDR3 reads CASSPHLHDRGGLNTGELFF. DNA for the CDR3: TGTGCCAGCAGTCCTCACCTTCACGACAGGGGCGGTTTGAACACCGGGGAGCTGTTTTTT.

The V gene is TRBV7-9, the J gene TRBJ2-5; 8 bases match TRBD1. Unmatched junction bases numbered 12, after V lost 5 bases and J lost 4 bases. This CDR3 contains 16 residues. Germline loops: CDR1 SEHNR, CDR2 FQNEAQ (reference sequence). The CDR3 here is CASSPRIDRGAETQYF. The CDR3 DNA follows: TGTGCCAGCAGCCCCCGGATCGACAGGGGCGCAGAGACCCAGTACTTC.